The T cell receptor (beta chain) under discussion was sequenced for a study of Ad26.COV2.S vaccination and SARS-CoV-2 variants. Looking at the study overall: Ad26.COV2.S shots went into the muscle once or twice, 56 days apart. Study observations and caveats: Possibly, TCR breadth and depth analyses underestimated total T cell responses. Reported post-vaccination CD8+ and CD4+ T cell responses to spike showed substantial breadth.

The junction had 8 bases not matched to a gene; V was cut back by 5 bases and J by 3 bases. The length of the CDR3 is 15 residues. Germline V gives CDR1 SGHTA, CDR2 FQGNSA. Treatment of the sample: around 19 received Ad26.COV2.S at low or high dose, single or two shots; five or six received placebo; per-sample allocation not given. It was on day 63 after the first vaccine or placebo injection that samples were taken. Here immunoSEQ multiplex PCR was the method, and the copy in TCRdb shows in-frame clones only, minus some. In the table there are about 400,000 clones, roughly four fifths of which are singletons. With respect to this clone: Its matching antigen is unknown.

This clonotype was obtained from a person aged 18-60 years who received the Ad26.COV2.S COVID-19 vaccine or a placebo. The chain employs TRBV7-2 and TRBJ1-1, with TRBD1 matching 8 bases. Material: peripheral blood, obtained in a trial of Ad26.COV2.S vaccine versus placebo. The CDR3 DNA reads TGTGCCAGCAGCCCTCGGACAGGGTGGTACACTGAAGCTTTCTTT. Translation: CASSPRTGWYTEAFF.